Below, one T cell receptor beta chain is given with its context. What it binds is not known. One end of the junction does not line up with germline, which may come from a read error. The source of the sample is a study of blood T cells in healthy people across ages. Study-level findings and limits: Age brought a roughly linear fall in TCR beta diversity measured per million T cells. Compared with aged donors, long-lived donors showed fewer expanded clones, suggesting selection.

Primed by a sample-barcoded 5' primer and a J-beta primer mix, a second PCR proceeded for about 7 to 11 cycles. A single record per CDR3 protein comes from TCRdb applying MiXCR to the 5' RACE reads. The sample has some 710,000 distinct CDR3 sequences, around a fifth seen once. This CDR3 is built from 16 residues. The germline gives CDR1 SGHRS, CDR2 YFSETQ. Sequenced: blood. The chain uses TRBV5-1 and TRBJ2-3; 10 bases map to TRBD2. This sequence originates from a man between 65 and 85 years old in good health. The CDR3 is CANSLPGLASTDTQYF. The CDR3 DNA reads as TGCGCCAACAGCTTACCGGGACTAGCGTCCACAGATACGCAGTATTTT.